Given below is one T cell receptor beta chain in context. The data are from a study of OX40 agonist ivuxolimab in advanced cancers. Profiled with immunoSEQ multiplex PCR; TCRdb holds only in-frame clones, not every one. In the table there are about 50,000 clones, roughly nine tenths of which are singletons. The sample consisted of CD4+ or CD8+ T cells sorted from blood, taken in a trial of the OX40 agonist ivuxolimab. This clonotype was obtained from an adult with an advanced solid tumor such as melanoma, head and neck, liver or kidney cancer.

CDR3 in DNA: TGTGCCACCAGCACAGGGCGAGGCTATGGCTACACCTTC. Translating gives CATSTGRGYGYTF. The chain couples TRBV25-1 to TRBJ1-2; the D gene is possibly TRBD1 (6 bases). This CDR3 region has 13 residues. The V gene's germline CDR1 is MGHDK and CDR2 SYGVNS. Trimming cost V 10 bases and J 4 bases, with 16 bases left between them.